Listed here are 26 T cell receptor beta chains from one sample, sequenced in a study of blood T cell repertoires in COVID-19. TCRdb's copy holds only in-frame clones and misses some; the assay was immunoSEQ multiplex PCR. The data show approximately 270,000 clones, 70% to 90% seen once. The source material was peripheral blood. These receptors were obtained from a man between 18 and 35 years old with active or convalescent COVID-19.

This clone was seen only a few times. The V gene is TRBV9, the J gene TRBJ1-2; 9 positions match TRBD1. The CDR3 covers 14 residues. V was pared by 5 bases and J by 3 bases, with 5 bases of the junction left unmatched. Germline CDR1 is SGDLS and CDR2 is YYNGEE. CDR3: CASSATGGDYGYTF. The CDR3 coding sequence is TGTGCCAGCAGTGCGACAGGGGGGGACTATGGCTACACCTTC.

This clone was seen more than once but under ten times. This chain joins TRBV10-3 and TRBJ1-2, with 9 bases fitting TRBD1. The germline gives CDR1 ENHRY, CDR2 SYGVKD. The length of the CDR3 is 18 residues. Germline trimming cut 4 bases from V and 1 base from J; bases unmatched to any gene: 13. CDR3 DNA: TGTGCCATCAGTGTAACACGTCCCGGGACAGGGAATAACTATGGCTACACCTTC. This translates into CAISVTRPGTGNNYGYTF.

The chain joins TRBV9 to TRBJ2-3, with TRBD2 matching over 12 bases. The CDR3 contains 19 residues. The germline gives CDR1 SGDLS, CDR2 YYNGEE. Trimming removed 0 bases from V and 0 bases from J; junction bases left unmatched: 8. The CDR3 region is CASSVAASGGASSTDTQYF. The DNA of the CDR3 is TGTGCCAGCAGCGTAGCGGCTAGCGGGGGGGCAAGTAGCACAGATACGCAGTATTTT.

V and J are TRBV6-5 and TRBJ1-2, with TRBD1 matching over 9 bases. Unmatched junction bases numbered 7, after V lost 8 bases and J lost 3 bases. The V gene's germline CDR1 is MNHEY and CDR2 SVGAGI. This CDR3 has 14 amino acids. CDR3 DNA: TGTGCCAGCGCACTACAGGGGGCGTACTATGGCTACACCTTC. This codes for CASALQGAYYGYTF.

In regard to this clone: This same CDR3 is encoded by further DNA sequences in the sample. V is TRBV10-3 and J is TRBJ1-2, with D possibly matching TRBD1 (6 bases). Deletions cut 0 bases from V and 8 bases from J, with 10 bases between. CDR3 size: 13 residues. CDR1 and CDR2 (germline): ENHRY, SYGVKD. CDR3 loop: CAISESFTGGYTF. CDR3 bases: TGTGCCATCAGTGAGTCTTTTACAGGGGGCTACACCTTC.

V gene TRBV7-3 combines with J gene TRBJ2-2; D is unclear. The V gene's germline CDR1 is SGHTA and CDR2 FQGTGA. This CDR3 is built from 14 residues. V was shortened by 5 bases and J by 0 bases, with 7 bases between the two germline ends. DNA of the CDR3: TGTGCCAGCAGCAACACAGCGAACACCGGGGAGCTGTTTTTT. Translation gives CASSNTANTGELFF.

Comment on this clone: One end of the junction fails to match germline, which may point to a read error. V is TRBV28 and J is TRBJ2-7, with unresolved D. The germline V gene encodes CDR1 MDHEN and CDR2 SYDVKM. This CDR3 comprises 14 residues. The CDR3 sequence: CASSSGAASHEQYF. In DNA, the CDR3 is TGTGCCAGCAGTTCCGGCGCGGCCTCCCACGAGCAGTACTTC.

The genes are TRBV19 and TRBJ2-2; no clear D gene. This CDR3 comprises 15 residues. From germline, CDR1 is LNHDA and CDR2 SQIVND (reference sequence). Trimming pared 1 base from V and 1 base from J, leaving 7 bases between. The DNA for the CDR3 is TGTGCCAGTAGTATAGCATACAGGAACACCGGGGAGCTGTTTTTT. It translates to CASSIAYRNTGELFF.

The gene calls are TRBV27 and TRBJ2-1; 8 nucleotides align to TRBD1. Trimming removed 3 bases from V and 8 bases from J; junction bases left unmatched: 15. The CDR3 has 17 amino acids. The germline gives CDR1 MNHEY, CDR2 SMNVEV (reference sequence). The CDR3 loop is CASSFSPRDRTGDEQFF. The CDR3, as DNA: TGTGCCAGCAGTTTTAGCCCCCGGGACAGGACAGGCGATGAGCAGTTCTTC.

J is TRBJ1-4 and V is TRBV19, with D hard to call. Trimming stripped 7 bases from V and 8 bases from J, with 17 bases between. Germline CDR1 is LNHDA and CDR2 is SQIVND (reference sequence). The CDR3 consists of 14 residues. The CDR3 protein is CASTSERRREKLFF. The CDR3 region has the DNA TGTGCCAGTACCTCGGAACGGAGGCGCGAAAAACTGTTTTTT. Together with reference TRBV19 and TRBJ1-4, the CDR3 gives the full variable domain: DGGITQSPKYLFRKEGQNVTLSCEQNLNHDAMYWYRQDPGQGLRLIYYSQIVNDFQKGDIAEGYSVSREKKESFPLTVTSAQKNPTAFYLCASTSERRREKLFFGSGTQLSVL.

V usage is TRBV6-6 and J usage is TRBJ1-1; D possibly corresponds to TRBD1 (6 bases). Germline lookup yields CDR1 MNHNY and CDR2 SVGAGI (reference sequence). V gave up 5 bases and J gave up 5 bases, with 12 bases separating them. CDR3 size: 13 residues. Here the CDR3 reads CASSPQGRTEAFF. The CDR3 DNA follows: TGTGCCAGCAGTCCTCAGGGGCGGACTGAAGCTTTCTTT.

Concerning this clone itself: A junction end diverges from the germline sequence, so it may reflect a read error. The chain recombines TRBV28 with TRBJ2-7; TRBD2 agrees at 8 bases. This CDR3 region has 12 residues. The germline gives CDR1 MDHEN, CDR2 SYDVKM. The chain's CDR3 is CASSLLGLAWDF. The CDR3 region has the DNA TGTGCCAGCAGTCTACTAGGACTAGCCTGGGACTTC.

The J gene is TRBJ1-2, the V gene TRBV4-3, with unresolved D. Germline lookup yields CDR1 LGHNA and CDR2 YSLEER. The CDR3 sequence is 15 residues long. V was trimmed by 1 base and J by 5 bases, leaving 14 bases between them. The CDR3 sequence is CASSQVPSDTYGYTF. The CDR3 bases are TGCGCCAGCAGCCAAGTCCCCTCTGACACTTATGGCTACACCTTC.

This chain connects TRBV11-2 to TRBJ1-2; unclear D gene. Germline V gene data show CDR1 as SGHAT and CDR2 as FQNNGV. V was pared by 5 bases and J by 8 bases, with 21 bases between. This CDR3 has 15 amino acids. CDR3 loop: CASSPSSRATGGYTF. The CDR3 nucleotides read TGTGCCAGCAGCCCATCCTCGCGGGCGACGGGGGGCTACACCTTC. The variable domain in full, with the rest retrieved from reference TRBV11-2 and TRBJ1-2, is EAGVAQSPRYKIIEKRQSVAFWCNPISGHATLYWYQQILGQGPKLLIQFQNNGVVDDSQLPKDRFSAERLKGVDSTLKIQPAKLEDSAVYLCASSPSSRATGGYTFGSGTRLTVV.

The chain uses TRBV19 and TRBJ1-3, with D possibly TRBD1 on 5 matching bases. Looked up from germline, CDR1 is LNHDA and CDR2 is SQIVND (reference sequence). Trimming removed 6 bases at V and 2 bases at J, with 23 bases between. The CDR3 totals 18 residues. As DNA, the CDR3 is TGTGCCAGTAGCGCGGGGGATGTGGCTTGGGGACCTGGAAACACCATATATTTT. It codes for CASSAGDVAWGPGNTIYF.

The J gene is TRBJ1-1, the V gene TRBV19, with D unresolved. V lost 5 bases, J lost 1 base, and 14 bases lay in between. From germline, CDR1 is LNHDA and CDR2 SQIVND (reference sequence). The CDR3 covers 15 residues. The CDR3 DNA reads TGTGCCAGTAGTGATTGGCTGCGGCAGAACACTGAAGCTTTCTTT. Its translation: CASSDWLRQNTEAFF.

This clone was detected once. The chain carries TRBV6-5 and TRBJ1-1; D unresolved. Trimming took 7 bases from V and 5 from J, leaving 8 bases between them. The CDR3 totals 11 residues. Per germline, CDR1 MNHEY and CDR2 SVGAGI. DNA of the CDR3: TGTGCCAGCACTCCGGGGACTGAAGCTTTCTTT. This sequence encodes CASTPGTEAFF.

This chain uses TRBV6-5 with TRBJ2-7, with 10 bases matching TRBD1. The CDR3 consists of 14 residues. Germline CDR1 and CDR2: MNHEY and SVGAGI. J lost 6 bases, V lost 5 bases, and 7 bases had no gene match. CDR3 protein: CASSTDRGLSEQYF. The DNA of the CDR3 is TGTGCCAGCAGTACTGACAGGGGGCTATCCGAGCAGTACTTC.

The chain combines TRBV14 with TRBJ1-2; TRBD1 is a possible D gene (5 bases). Trimming shortened V by 3 bases and J by 4 bases, and 6 bases separated the two germline ends. The germline V gene has CDR1 SGHDN and CDR2 FVKESK. The CDR3 is 12 residues long. The CDR3 sequence: CASSQTVYGYTF. CDR3 bases: TGTGCCAGCAGCCAGACAGTCTATGGCTACACCTTC. Supplemented by reference TRBV14 and TRBJ1-2, the full variable domain reads EAGVTQFPSHSVIEKGQTVTLRCDPISGHDNLYWYRRVMGKEIKFLLHFVKESKQDESGMPNNRFLAERTGGTYSTLKVQPAELEDSGVYFCASSQTVYGYTFGSGTRLTVV.

The chain is built from TRBV5-1 and TRBJ1-2; no clear D. V shed 0 bases and J shed 4 bases, with 13 bases lying between them. This CDR3 has 15 amino acids. Germline V gene sequence: CDR1 SGHRS, CDR2 YFSETQ. CDR3 sequence: CASSLAAGVGYGYTF. The CDR3, as DNA: TGCGCCAGCAGCTTGGCGGCCGGGGTCGGCTATGGCTACACCTTC.

CDR3 loop: CSVHSGGRDAEAFF. The CDR3, as DNA: TGCAGCGTCCATAGCGGGGGGCGTGACGCTGAAGCTTTCTTT. The chain joins TRBV29-1 to TRBJ1-1; TRBD1 might be the D (6 bases). Trimming cost V 6 bases and J 6 bases, with 20 bases left between them. The CDR3 sequence is 14 residues long. The germline gives CDR1 SQVTM, CDR2 ANQGSEA.

As for this clone: At one of its ends the junction is not consistent with the germline gene, which may arise from a read error. The chain combines TRBV6-5 with TRBJ2-3; 7 positions match TRBD1. Germline assignment: CDR1 MNHEY and CDR2 SVGAGI. The CDR3 totals 16 residues. DNA of the CDR3: TGTGCCAGCAGTTACGACCCAGGGGGAAGCGGAGATACGCAATATTTT. Protein sequence: CASSYDPGGSGDTQYF.

V is TRBV6-5 and J is TRBJ1-1; 8 bases are a match to TRBD1. The germline V gene encodes CDR1 MNHEY and CDR2 SVGAGI. The CDR3 length is 14 residues. Trimming at V came to 2 bases and at J to 4 bases, leaving 3 bases not matched to a gene. The chain's CDR3 is CASSYIGQGTEAFF. DNA of the CDR3: TGTGCCAGCAGTTACATTGGACAGGGCACTGAAGCTTTCTTT.

The V gene is TRBV13, the J gene TRBJ2-5; the D is unclear. Germline lookup yields CDR1 PRHDT and CDR2 FYEKMQ (reference sequence). The length of the CDR3 is 14 residues. Trimming removed 1 base at V and 2 bases at J, with 8 bases between. The CDR3 loop reads CASSLAQRQETQYF. The CDR3, as DNA: TGTGCCAGCAGCTTAGCCCAGCGACAAGAGACCCAGTACTTC.

V is TRBV28 and J is TRBJ1-5; tentative D call: TRBD1 (5 bases). Per the germline V gene, CDR1 is MDHEN and CDR2 is SYDVKM. V lost 3 bases and J 7 bases, leaving 10 bases between the germline ends. This CDR3 has 13 residues. For the CDR3, the DNA is TGTGCCAGCAGTTTCCAGGGTCGACAGCCCCAGCATTTT. This encodes CASSFQGRQPQHF.

This clone appeared a single time. The DNA for the CDR3 is TGTGCCAGCAGACAGACACTGAACACTGAAGCTTTCTTT. It specifies CASRQTLNTEAFF. The V call is TRBV4-2, the J call TRBJ1-1; D uncertain. Trimming removed 6 bases from V and 0 bases from J, with 8 bases in between. This CDR3 comprises 13 residues. Germline loops: CDR1 LGHNA, CDR2 YNFKEQ.